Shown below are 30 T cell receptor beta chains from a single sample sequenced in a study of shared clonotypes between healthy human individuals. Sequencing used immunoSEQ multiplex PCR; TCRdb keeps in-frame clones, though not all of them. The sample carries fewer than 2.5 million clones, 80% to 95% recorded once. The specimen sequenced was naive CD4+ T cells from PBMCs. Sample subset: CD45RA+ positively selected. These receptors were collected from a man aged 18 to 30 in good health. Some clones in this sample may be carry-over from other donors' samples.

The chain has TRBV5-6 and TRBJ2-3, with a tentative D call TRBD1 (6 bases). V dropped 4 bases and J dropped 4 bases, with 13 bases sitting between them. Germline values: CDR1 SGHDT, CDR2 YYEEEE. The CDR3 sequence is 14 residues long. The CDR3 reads CASSPYRVPDTQYF. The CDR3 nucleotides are TGTGCCAGCAGCCCCTACAGGGTCCCAGATACGCAGTATTTT.

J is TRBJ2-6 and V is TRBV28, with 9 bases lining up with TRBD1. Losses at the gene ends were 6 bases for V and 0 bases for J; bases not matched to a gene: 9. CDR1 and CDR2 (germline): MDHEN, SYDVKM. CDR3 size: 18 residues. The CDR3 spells CASRPTGQGNSGANVLTF. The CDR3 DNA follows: TGTGCCAGCAGGCCTACGGGACAGGGCAACTCTGGGGCCAACGTCCTGACTTTC.

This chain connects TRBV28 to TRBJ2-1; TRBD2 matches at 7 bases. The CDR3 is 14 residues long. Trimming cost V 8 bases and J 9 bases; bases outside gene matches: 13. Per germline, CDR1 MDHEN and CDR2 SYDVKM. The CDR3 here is CASAVGLVLREQFF. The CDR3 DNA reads TGTGCCAGCGCCGTAGGACTAGTTCTCCGTGAGCAGTTCTTC.

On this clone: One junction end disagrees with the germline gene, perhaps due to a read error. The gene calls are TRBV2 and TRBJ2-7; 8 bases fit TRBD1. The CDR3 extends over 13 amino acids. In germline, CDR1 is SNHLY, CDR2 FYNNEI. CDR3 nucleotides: TGTGCCAGCAGTGACCGTCTGCCCGGACAGGGCCTCTTC. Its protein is CASSDRLPGQGLF. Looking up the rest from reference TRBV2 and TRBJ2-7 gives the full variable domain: EPEVTQTPSHQVTQMGQEVILRCVPISNHLYFYWYRQILGQKVEFLVSFYNNEISEKSEIFDDQFSVERPDGSNFTLKIRSTKLEDSAMYFCASSDRLPGQGLFGPGTRLTVT.

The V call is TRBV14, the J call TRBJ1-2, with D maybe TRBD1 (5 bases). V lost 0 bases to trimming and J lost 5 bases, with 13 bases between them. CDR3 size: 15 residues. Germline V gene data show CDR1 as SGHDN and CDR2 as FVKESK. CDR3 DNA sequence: TGTGCCAGCAGCCAAGAAATGGGACGGGGATATGGCTACACCTTC. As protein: CASSQEMGRGYGYTF.

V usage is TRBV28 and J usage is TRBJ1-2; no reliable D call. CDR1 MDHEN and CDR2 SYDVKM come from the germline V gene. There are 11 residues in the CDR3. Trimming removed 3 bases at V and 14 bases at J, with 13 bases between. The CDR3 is CASSFSGFRTF. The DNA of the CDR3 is TGTGCCAGCAGTTTCAGCGGATTCCGTACCTTC.

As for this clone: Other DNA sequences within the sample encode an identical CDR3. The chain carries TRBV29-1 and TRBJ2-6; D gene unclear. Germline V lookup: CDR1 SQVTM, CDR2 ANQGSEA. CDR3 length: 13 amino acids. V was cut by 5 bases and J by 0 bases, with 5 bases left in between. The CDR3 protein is CSVLGSGANVLTF. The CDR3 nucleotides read TGCAGCGTTTTGGGCTCTGGGGCCAACGTCCTGACTTTC.

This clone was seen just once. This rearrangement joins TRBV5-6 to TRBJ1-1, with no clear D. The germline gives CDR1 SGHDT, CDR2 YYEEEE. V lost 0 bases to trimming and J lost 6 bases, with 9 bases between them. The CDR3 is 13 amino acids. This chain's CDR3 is CASSLVGHPEAFF. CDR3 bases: TGTGCCAGCAGCTTGGTAGGGCACCCTGAAGCTTTCTTT.

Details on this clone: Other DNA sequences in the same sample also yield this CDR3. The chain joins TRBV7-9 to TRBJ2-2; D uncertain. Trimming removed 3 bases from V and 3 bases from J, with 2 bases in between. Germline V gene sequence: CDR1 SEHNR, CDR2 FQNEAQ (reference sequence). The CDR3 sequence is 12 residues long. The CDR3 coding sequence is TGTGCCAGCAGCTTTTACACCGGGGAGCTGTTTTTT. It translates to CASSFYTGELFF. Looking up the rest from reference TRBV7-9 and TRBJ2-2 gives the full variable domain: DTGVSQNPRHKITKRGQNVTFRCDPISEHNRLYWYRQTLGQGPEFLTYFQNEAQLEKSRLLSDRFSAERPKGSFSTLEIQRTEQGDSAMYLCASSFYTGELFFGEGSRLTVL.

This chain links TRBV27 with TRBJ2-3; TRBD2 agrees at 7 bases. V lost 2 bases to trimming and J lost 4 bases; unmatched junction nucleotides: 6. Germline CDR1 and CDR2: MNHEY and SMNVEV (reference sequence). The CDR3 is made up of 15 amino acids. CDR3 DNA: TGTGCCAGCAGTTTACTCGCGGGAGTCGCAGATACGCAGTATTTT. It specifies CASSLLAGVADTQYF.

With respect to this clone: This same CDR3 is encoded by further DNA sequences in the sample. CDR3 residues: CASSLAASGRGTDTQYF. CDR3 nucleotides: TGCGCCAGCAGCTTGGCGGCTAGCGGGAGAGGTACAGATACGCAGTATTTT. This chain joins TRBV5-1 and TRBJ2-3, with TRBD2 matching 10 bases. With V trimmed by 0 bases and J by 3 bases, 7 bases remained unmatched. The length of the CDR3 is 17 residues. Germline V lookup: CDR1 SGHRS, CDR2 YFSETQ.

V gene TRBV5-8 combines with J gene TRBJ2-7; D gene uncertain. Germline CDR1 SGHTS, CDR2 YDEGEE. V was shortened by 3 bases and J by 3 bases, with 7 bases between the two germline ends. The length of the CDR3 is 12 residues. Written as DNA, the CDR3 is TGTGCCAGCAGCTGGGGATTCTACGAGCAGTACTTC. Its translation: CASSWGFYEQYF.

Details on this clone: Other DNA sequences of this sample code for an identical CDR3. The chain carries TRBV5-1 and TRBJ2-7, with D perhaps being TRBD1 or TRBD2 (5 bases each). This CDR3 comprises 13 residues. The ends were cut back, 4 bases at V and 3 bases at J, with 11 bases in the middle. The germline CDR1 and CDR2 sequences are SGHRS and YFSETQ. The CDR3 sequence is CASSGGPGYEQYF. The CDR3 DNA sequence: TGCGCCAGCAGCGGGGGACCGGGCTACGAGCAGTACTTC.

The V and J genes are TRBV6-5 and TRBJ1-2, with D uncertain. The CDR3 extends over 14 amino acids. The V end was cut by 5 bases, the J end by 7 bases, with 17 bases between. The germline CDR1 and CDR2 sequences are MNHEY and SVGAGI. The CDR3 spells CASSALGGGFGYTF. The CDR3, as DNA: TGTGCCAGCAGTGCCTTAGGAGGAGGCTTTGGCTACACCTTC.

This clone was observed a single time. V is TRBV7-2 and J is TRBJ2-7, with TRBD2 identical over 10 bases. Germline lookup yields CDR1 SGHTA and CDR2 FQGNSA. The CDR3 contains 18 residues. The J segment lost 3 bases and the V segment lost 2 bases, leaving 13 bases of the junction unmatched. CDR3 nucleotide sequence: TGTGCCAGCAGCTTACGAGCCGTAGCGGGAGGATCGGGCTACGAGCAGTACTTC. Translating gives CASSLRAVAGGSGYEQYF.

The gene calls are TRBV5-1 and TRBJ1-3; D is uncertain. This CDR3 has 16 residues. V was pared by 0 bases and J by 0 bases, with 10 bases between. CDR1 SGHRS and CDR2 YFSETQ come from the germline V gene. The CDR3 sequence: CASSLGPLISGNTIYF. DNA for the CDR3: TGCGCCAGCAGCTTGGGGCCCCTTATCTCTGGAAACACCATATATTTT.

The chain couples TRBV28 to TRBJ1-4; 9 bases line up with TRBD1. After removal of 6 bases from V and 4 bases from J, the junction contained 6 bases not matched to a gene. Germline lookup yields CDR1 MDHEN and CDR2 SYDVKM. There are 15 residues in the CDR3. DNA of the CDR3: TGTGCCAGCAGCCCTGGGACAGGGTTTAATGAAAAACTGTTTTTT. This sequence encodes CASSPGTGFNEKLFF.

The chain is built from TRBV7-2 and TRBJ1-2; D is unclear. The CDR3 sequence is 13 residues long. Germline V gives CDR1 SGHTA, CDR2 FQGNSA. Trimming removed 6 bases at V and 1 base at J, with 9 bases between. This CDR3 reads CASRLGSNYGYTF. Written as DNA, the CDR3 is TGTGCCAGCAGACTTGGCAGTAACTATGGCTACACCTTC.

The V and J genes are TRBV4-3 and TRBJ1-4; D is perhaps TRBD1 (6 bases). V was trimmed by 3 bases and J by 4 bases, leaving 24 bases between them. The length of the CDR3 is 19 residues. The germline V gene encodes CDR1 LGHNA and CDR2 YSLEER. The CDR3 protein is CASSHLSWAQGGFNEKLFF. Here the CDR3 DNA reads TGCGCCAGCAGCCACTTGAGCTGGGCACAGGGCGGGTTTAATGAAAAACTGTTTTTT.

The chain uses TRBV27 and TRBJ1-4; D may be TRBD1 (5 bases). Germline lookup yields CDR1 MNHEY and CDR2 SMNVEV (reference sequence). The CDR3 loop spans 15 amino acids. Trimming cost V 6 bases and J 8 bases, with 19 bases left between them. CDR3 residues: CASRARDGLWEKLFF. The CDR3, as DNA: TGTGCCAGCAGAGCCAGGGACGGCCTCTGGGAAAAACTGTTTTTT.

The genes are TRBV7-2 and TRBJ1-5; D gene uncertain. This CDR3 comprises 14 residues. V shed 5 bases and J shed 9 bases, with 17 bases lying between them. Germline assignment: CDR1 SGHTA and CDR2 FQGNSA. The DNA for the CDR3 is TGTGCCAGCAGCCCCATGGGAGGAGGAGGGCCCCAGCATTTT. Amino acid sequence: CASSPMGGGGPQHF.

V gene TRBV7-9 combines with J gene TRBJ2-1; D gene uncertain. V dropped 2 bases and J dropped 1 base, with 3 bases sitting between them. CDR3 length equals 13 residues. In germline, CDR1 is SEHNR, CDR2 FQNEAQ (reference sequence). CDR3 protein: CASSLRSYNEQFF. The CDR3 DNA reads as TGTGCCAGCAGCTTACGTTCCTACAATGAGCAGTTCTTC.

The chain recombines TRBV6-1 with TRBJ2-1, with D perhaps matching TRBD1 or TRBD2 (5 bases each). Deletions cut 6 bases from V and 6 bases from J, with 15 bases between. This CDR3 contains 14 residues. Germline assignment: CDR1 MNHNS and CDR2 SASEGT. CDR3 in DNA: TGTGCCAGCAGGGAATCCGGGACGAGCAATGAGCAGTTCTTC. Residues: CASRESGTSNEQFF.

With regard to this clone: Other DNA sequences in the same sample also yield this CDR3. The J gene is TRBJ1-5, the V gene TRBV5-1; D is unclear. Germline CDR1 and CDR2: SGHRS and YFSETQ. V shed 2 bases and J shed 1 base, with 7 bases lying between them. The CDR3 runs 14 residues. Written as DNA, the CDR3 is TGCGCCAGCAGCTTCGAGGGAAGCAATCAGCCCCAGCATTTT. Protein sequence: CASSFEGSNQPQHF. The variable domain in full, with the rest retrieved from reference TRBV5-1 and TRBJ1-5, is KAGVTQTPRYLIKTRGQQVTLSCSPISGHRSVSWYQQTPGQGLQFLFEYFSETQRNKGNFPGRFSGRQFSNSRSEMNVSTLELGDSALYLCASSFEGSNQPQHFGDGTRLSIL.

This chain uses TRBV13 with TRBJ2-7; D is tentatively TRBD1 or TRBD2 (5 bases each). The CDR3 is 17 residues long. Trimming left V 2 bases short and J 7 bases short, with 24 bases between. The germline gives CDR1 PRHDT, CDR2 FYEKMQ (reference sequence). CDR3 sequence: CASSLSLGREGRREQYF. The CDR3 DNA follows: TGTGCCAGCAGCTTATCTTTAGGTCGTGAGGGGCGGAGAGAGCAGTACTTC. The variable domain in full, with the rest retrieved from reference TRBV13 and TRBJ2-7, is AAGVIQSPRHLIKEKRETATLKCYPIPRHDTVYWYQQGPGQDPQFLISFYEKMQSDKGSIPDRFSAQQFSDYHSELNMSSLELGDSALYFCASSLSLGREGRREQYFGPGTRLTVT.

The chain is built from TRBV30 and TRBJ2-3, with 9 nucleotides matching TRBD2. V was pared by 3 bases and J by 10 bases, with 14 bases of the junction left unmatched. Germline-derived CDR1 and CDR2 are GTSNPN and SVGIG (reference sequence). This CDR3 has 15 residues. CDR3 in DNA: TGTGCCTGGAGACCGGGGACAGTACGGACTAGCGCGCAGTATTTT. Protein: CAWRPGTVRTSAQYF. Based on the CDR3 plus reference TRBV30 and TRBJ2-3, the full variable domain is SQTIHQWPATLVQPVGSPLSLECTVEGTSNPNLYWYRQAAGRGLQLLFYSVGIGQISSEVPQNLSASRPQDRQFILSSKKLLLSDSGFYLCAWRPGTVRTSAQYFGPGTRLTVL.

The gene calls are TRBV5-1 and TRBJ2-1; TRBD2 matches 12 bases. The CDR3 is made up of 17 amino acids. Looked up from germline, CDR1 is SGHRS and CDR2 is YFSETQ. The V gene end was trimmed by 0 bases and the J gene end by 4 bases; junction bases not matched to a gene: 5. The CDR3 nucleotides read TGCGCCAGCAGCTTGGGGACTAGCGGGACATTATACAATGAGCAGTTCTTC. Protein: CASSLGTSGTLYNEQFF.

DNA of the CDR3: TGTGCCTGGAGTGTAGGGCTCTGGCGGGAGTCCGTCACCGGGGAGCTGTTTTTT. Protein sequence: CAWSVGLWRESVTGELFF. V gene TRBV30 combines with J gene TRBJ2-2; the match to TRBD2 covers 7 bases. After removal of 0 bases from V and 4 bases from J, the junction contained 14 bases not matched to a gene. This CDR3 is built from 18 residues. Looked up from germline, CDR1 is GTSNPN and CDR2 is SVGIG (reference sequence).

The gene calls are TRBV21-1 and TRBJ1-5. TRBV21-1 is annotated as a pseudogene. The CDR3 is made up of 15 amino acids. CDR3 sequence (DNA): TGTGCCAGCAGCAAATTTCGGGGGGCAGGGCAGCCCCAGCATTTT. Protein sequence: CASSKFRGAGQPQHF.

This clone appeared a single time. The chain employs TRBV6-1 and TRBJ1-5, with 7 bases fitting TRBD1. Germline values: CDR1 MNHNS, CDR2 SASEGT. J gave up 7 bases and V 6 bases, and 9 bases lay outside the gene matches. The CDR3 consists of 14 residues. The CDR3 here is CASSAQGGIQPQHF. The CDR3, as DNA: TGTGCCAGCAGCGCTCAGGGGGGAATCCAGCCCCAGCATTTT.